The present entry profiles one T cell receptor (beta chain) with its context. This sample was taken from a study of blood T cell repertoires in COVID-19. Profiling relied on immunoSEQ multiplex PCR, and the TCRdb table lists in-frame clones only, not all of them. The sample lists about 200,000 clones; roughly 86% were seen once. CDR1 SGHNT and CDR2 YYREEE come from the germline V gene (reference sequence). The CDR3 contains 16 residues. V trimming: 1 base; J trimming: 4 bases; junction bases outside the gene matches: 8. Specimen: peripheral blood. This rearrangement joins TRBV5-4 to TRBJ2-1; TRBD2 matches 7 bases. The TCR sequence derives from a man aged 18 to 29 with active or convalescent COVID-19. The CDR3 is CASSLMVAGGYNEQFF. The CDR3 DNA follows: TGTGCCAGCAGCTTGATGGTAGCGGGTGGGTACAATGAGCAGTTCTTC.